This TCR beta chain stems from a study of shared clonotypes between healthy human individuals. CD45RO-negative, CCR7-selected cells formed the naive CD8 fraction, which excluded terminally differentiated effector memory CD45RA+ cells. Sequencing was performed with immunoSEQ multiplex PCR; in TCRdb, only in-frame clones are kept and a portion is missing. The table includes about 2.2 million clones, around 93% detected once. The CDR3 loop spans 15 amino acids. Germline V gene lookup returns CDR1 MRHNA and CDR2 SNTAGT. V was pared by 3 bases and J by 8 bases, with 8 bases of the junction left unmatched.

The V gene is TRBV6-4, the J gene TRBJ2-1; 9 positions match TRBD2. The sequence derives from a man between 18 and 29 years old in good health. Some clones in this sample may be carry-over from other donors' samples. The sequencing sample was made of naive CD8+ T cells from PBMCs. The CDR3 loop is CASSEGLAGPYEQFF. For the CDR3, the DNA is TGTGCCAGCAGTGAGGGTCTAGCGGGGCCCTATGAGCAGTTCTTC.